This T cell receptor (beta chain) is drawn from a study of CD8+ T cells in alopecia areata. Whole-study context: Treated patients were given oral tofacitinib, which was dosed at 5 to 10 mg twice daily.

Findings of the study overall: TCR sharing was clearer in mice than between patients, perhaps partly owing to patient HLA diversity.

V lost 5 bases and J 8 bases, leaving 10 bases between the germline ends. This CDR3 has 12 residues. Germline V gene sequence: CDR1 MNHEY, CDR2 SVGAGI. On this clone itself: Antigen unknown.

Extracted RNA was reverse transcribed, and the resulting cDNA served as sequencing template. The assay was immunoSEQ multiplex PCR, and TCRdb's table has in-frame clones only and misses some. The repertoire holds approximately 150,000 clones, just over 65% seen once, with about 10% in the top ten. This clonotype originated in a human donor with alopecia areata. V and J are TRBV6-5 and TRBJ2-4; no firm D call. This sample comprised CD8+ T cells sorted from blood, obtained at week 0. The CDR3 sequence: CASSPDGDIQYF. CDR3 in DNA: TGTGCCAGCAGTCCAGATGGGGACATTCAGTACTTC.